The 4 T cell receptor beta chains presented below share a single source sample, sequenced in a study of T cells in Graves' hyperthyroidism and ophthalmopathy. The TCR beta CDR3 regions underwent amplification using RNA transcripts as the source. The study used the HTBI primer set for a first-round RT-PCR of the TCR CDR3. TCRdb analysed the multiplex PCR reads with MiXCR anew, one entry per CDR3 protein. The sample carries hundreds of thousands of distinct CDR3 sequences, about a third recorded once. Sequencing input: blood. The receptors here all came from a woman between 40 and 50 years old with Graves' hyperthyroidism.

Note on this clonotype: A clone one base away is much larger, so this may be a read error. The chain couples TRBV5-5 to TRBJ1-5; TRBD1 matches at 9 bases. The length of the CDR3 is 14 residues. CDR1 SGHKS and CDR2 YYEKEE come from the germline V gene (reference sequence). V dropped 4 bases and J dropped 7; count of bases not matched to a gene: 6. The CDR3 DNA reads TGTGCCAGCAGCATGGGACAGGGAAGGCAGCCCCAGCATTTT. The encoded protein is CASSMGQGRQPQHF.

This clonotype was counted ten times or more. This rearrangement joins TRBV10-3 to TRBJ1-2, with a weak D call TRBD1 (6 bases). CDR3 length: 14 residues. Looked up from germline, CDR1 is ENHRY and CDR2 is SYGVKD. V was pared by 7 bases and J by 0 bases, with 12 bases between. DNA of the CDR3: TGTGCCATCACCCAACAGGGAGCTAACTATGGCTACACCTTC. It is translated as CAITQQGANYGYTF.

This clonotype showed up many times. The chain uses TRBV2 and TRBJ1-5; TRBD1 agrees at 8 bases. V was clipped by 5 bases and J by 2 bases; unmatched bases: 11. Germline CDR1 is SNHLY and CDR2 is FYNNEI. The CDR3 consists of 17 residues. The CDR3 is CASSWDRLGRGNQPQHF. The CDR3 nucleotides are TGTGCCAGCAGTTGGGACAGGTTGGGTCGGGGCAATCAGCCCCAGCATTTT. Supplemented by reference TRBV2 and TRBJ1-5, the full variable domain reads EPEVTQTPSHQVTQMGQEVILRCVPISNHLYFYWYRQILGQKVEFLVSFYNNEISEKSEIFDDQFSVERPDGSNFTLKIRSTKLEDSAMYFCASSWDRLGRGNQPQHFGDGTRLSIL.

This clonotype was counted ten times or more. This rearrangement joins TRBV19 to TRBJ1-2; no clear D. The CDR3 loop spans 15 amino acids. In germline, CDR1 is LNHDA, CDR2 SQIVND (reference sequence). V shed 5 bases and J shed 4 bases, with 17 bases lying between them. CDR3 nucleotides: TGTGCCAGTAGTCCTGCGACTGAAGCTGGCTATGGCTACACCTTC. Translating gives CASSPATEAGYGYTF.